Each of the 25 T cell receptor beta chains below was sequenced from the same sample in a study of blood T cell repertoires in COVID-19. Measured with immunoSEQ multiplex PCR; TCRdb has only the in-frame clones, and not every one. The data hold about 160,000 clones, with 80% to 95% observed a single time. Sequences were obtained from peripheral blood. The receptors originated from a woman aged 45-59 years with acute or convalescent COVID-19.

The chain has TRBV28 and TRBJ2-7; D remains ambiguous. V was cut by 2 bases and J by 5 bases, with 19 bases left in between. This CDR3 region has 16 residues. The germline V gene has CDR1 MDHEN and CDR2 SYDVKM. Here the CDR3 DNA reads TGTGCCAGCAGTTTAAGAACATTTCCAGCAGGCCACGAGCAGTACTTC. Residues: CASSLRTFPAGHEQYF. The variable domain in full, with the rest retrieved from reference TRBV28 and TRBJ2-7, is DVKVTQSSRYLVKRTGEKVFLECVQDMDHENMFWYRQDPGLGLRLIYFSYDVKMKEKGDIPEGYSVSREKKERFSLILESASTNQTSMYLCASSLRTFPAGHEQYFGPGTRLTVT.

The chain employs TRBV6-2 or TRBV6-3 and TRBJ1-1; D remains unclear. Germline loops: CDR1 MNHEY, CDR2 SVGEGT. The CDR3 is 13 amino acids. Deletions cut 3 bases from V and 10 bases from J, with 15 bases between. CDR3 protein: CASSYQVGSTAFF. The CDR3 nucleotides are TGTGCCAGCAGTTATCAAGTGGGGAGTACAGCTTTCTTT.

This clone showed up just once. The rearrangement joins TRBV11-2 to TRBJ2-3, with 8 bases matching TRBD1. Trimming at V came to 2 bases and at J to 5 bases, leaving 3 bases not matched to a gene. CDR3 size: 14 residues. Germline loops: CDR1 SGHAT, CDR2 FQNNGV. The CDR3 sequence: CASSLIRGQDTQYF. Written as DNA, the CDR3 is TGTGCCAGCAGCTTAATCAGGGGGCAAGATACGCAGTATTTT.

As concerns this clone: The junction shows a germline mismatch at one end, possibly a read error. This rearrangement joins TRBV28 to TRBJ2-1; D is possibly TRBD2 (6 bases). The germline CDR1 and CDR2 sequences are MDHEN and SYDVKM. CDR3 length: 13 amino acids. The chain's CDR3 is CASRSNTGTRLVF. CDR3 nucleotide sequence: TGTGCCAGCAGATCCAACACCGGGACTCGATTGGTCTTC.

The chain couples TRBV7-2 to TRBJ1-1, with D perhaps matching TRBD1 (6 bases). Trimming shortened V by 5 bases and J by 5 bases, and 21 bases separated the two germline ends. The CDR3 runs 16 residues. The germline CDR1 and CDR2 sequences are SGHTA and FQGNSA. DNA of the CDR3: TGTGCCAGCAGCGCCAACAGGGCGCCGGGTTTTACTGAAGCTTTCTTT. Translating it yields CASSANRAPGFTEAFF.

This chain links TRBV6-5 with TRBJ1-6; the D gene is possibly TRBD1 (6 bases). Germline V CDR1 and CDR2: MNHEY, SVGAGI. CDR3 length equals 14 residues. The V and J ends lost 6 bases and 8 bases respectively, with 14 bases between them. The CDR3 nucleotides are TGTGCCAGCAGCTTCGACAGGTTCGATTCACCCCTCCACTTT. Translating gives CASSFDRFDSPLHF.

This clone occurred once. The chain is built from TRBV30 and TRBJ2-2; possible D gene TRBD1, 5 bases. V lost 7 bases and J 0 bases, leaving 12 bases between the germline ends. This CDR3 is 14 amino acids long. Germline V gene data show CDR1 as GTSNPN and CDR2 as SVGIG (reference sequence). The chain's CDR3 is CASDSFPNTGELFF. CDR3 sequence (DNA): TGTGCCTCCGACAGCTTTCCGAACACCGGGGAGCTGTTTTTT.

This rearrangement joins TRBV6-2 or TRBV6-3 to TRBJ2-7; 8 bases align to TRBD2. The CDR3 sequence is 14 residues long. Germline assignment: CDR1 MNHEY and CDR2 SVGEGT. V shed 4 bases and J 1 base; nucleotides not matched to a gene: 3. This CDR3 is CASSWRLASYEQYF. The CDR3 coding sequence is TGTGCCAGCAGTTGGCGACTAGCGTCCTACGAGCAGTACTTC.

This sequence joins TRBV27 and TRBJ2-7; 8 positions match TRBD1. With 6 bases clipped from V and 2 bases from J, the junction kept 6 bases outside the gene matches. The CDR3 runs 14 residues. CDR1 and CDR2 (germline): MNHEY, SMNVEV (reference sequence). CDR3 in amino acids: CASSPTGGPYEQYF. CDR3 sequence (DNA): TGTGCCAGCAGCCCTACAGGGGGACCCTACGAGCAGTACTTC.

For this clone: Other DNA sequences within the sample encode an identical CDR3. V and J are TRBV27 and TRBJ1-2; D is ambiguous. The CDR3 contains 13 residues. Germline loops: CDR1 MNHEY, CDR2 SMNVEV (reference sequence). The V end was cut by 5 bases, the J end by 5 bases, with 12 bases between. CDR3 amino acids: CASSLNGNYGYTF. In nucleotides, the CDR3 is TGTGCCAGCAGTCTAAACGGGAATTATGGCTACACCTTC.

CDR3 in amino acids: CASEPDRQVTGELFF. DNA for the CDR3: TGTGCCAGCGAGCCGGACAGACAGGTCACCGGGGAGCTGTTTTTT. V is TRBV2 and J is TRBJ2-2, with D tentatively TRBD1 (6 bases). Per the germline V gene, CDR1 is SNHLY and CDR2 is FYNNEI. V was cut by 8 bases and J by 4 bases, with 17 bases left in between. This CDR3 has 15 residues.

This clone was detected only once. The chain links TRBV9 to TRBJ1-4; possible D gene TRBD1, 5 bases. Germline V gene lookup returns CDR1 SGDLS and CDR2 YYNGEE. Trimming stripped 0 bases from V and 8 bases from J, with 11 bases between. CDR3 length: 14 residues. DNA for the CDR3: TGTGCCAGCAGCGTAGAAGGGGCAGGGGAAAAACTGTTTTTT. This sequence encodes CASSVEGAGEKLFF.

The V gene is TRBV27, the J gene TRBJ2-6; D call uncertain. This CDR3 comprises 14 residues. The V gene's germline CDR1 is MNHEY and CDR2 SMNVEV (reference sequence). V was shortened by 6 bases and J by 0 bases, with 6 bases between the two germline ends. The CDR3 loop reads CASRGVSGANVLTF. The CDR3 DNA is TGTGCCAGCAGAGGAGTCTCTGGGGCCAACGTCCTGACTTTC.

V is TRBV7-2 and J is TRBJ2-1; TRBD2 matches 7 bases. Per germline, CDR1 SGHTA and CDR2 FQGNSA. This CDR3 is 16 amino acids long. Germline trimming cut 2 bases from V and 1 base from J; bases unmatched to any gene: 5. The CDR3 spells CASSLSGGGSYNEQFF. Written as DNA, the CDR3 is TGTGCCAGCAGCTTATCTGGGGGGGGGTCCTACAATGAGCAGTTCTTC.

The chain recombines TRBV7-3 with TRBJ2-2, with D perhaps TRBD1 (5 bases). This CDR3 spans 13 amino acids. V was cut by 8 bases and J by 6 bases, with 13 bases left in between. The germline gives CDR1 SGHTA, CDR2 FQGTGA. The CDR3 spells CASQQAPAGELFF. Here the CDR3 DNA reads TGTGCCAGCCAACAGGCCCCTGCCGGGGAGCTGTTTTTT.

The chain carries TRBV18 and TRBJ1-2, with D perhaps TRBD1 (5 bases). This CDR3 has 15 amino acids. V was shortened by 3 bases and J by 6 bases, with 17 bases between the two germline ends. CDR1 is KGHSH and CDR2 is LQKENI in the germline V gene. The CDR3 nucleotides are TGTGCCAGCTCACCGGATTTGGCAGGGCTGGATGGCTACACCTTC. It is translated as CASSPDLAGLDGYTF.

This clone was seen many times. This chain joins TRBV4-1 and TRBJ2-7, with a weak D call TRBD2 (6 bases). CDR3 size: 13 residues. The germline V gene encodes CDR1 MGHRA and CDR2 YSYEKL. V lost 1 base and J 6 bases, leaving 10 bases between the germline ends. The CDR3 nucleotides are TGCGCCAGCAGCCAAGGCCTCGGGGGCGAGCAGTACTTC. Its protein is CASSQGLGGEQYF.

As DNA, the CDR3 is TGTGCCAGCAGCTATCTAGCGGGAGGGGCAGATACGCAGTATTTT. Amino acids: CASSYLAGGADTQYF. The rearrangement uses TRBV9 and TRBJ2-3, with 12 bases lining up with TRBD2. Germline V lookup: CDR1 SGDLS, CDR2 YYNGEE. Losses at the gene ends were 4 bases for V and 4 bases for J; bases not matched to a gene: 4. CDR3 length: 15 amino acids.

This clone has just a few counts. The genes are TRBV6-5 and TRBJ1-1, with 12 bases identical to TRBD1. Per the germline V gene, CDR1 is MNHEY and CDR2 is SVGAGI. V shed 6 bases and J 6 bases; nucleotides not matched to a gene: 8. The length of the CDR3 is 15 residues. DNA for the CDR3: TGTGCCAGCAGGGGACAGGGGGCAGGCAGCGCTGAAGCTTTCTTT. This encodes CASRGQGAGSAEAFF.

V is TRBV19 and J is TRBJ2-3, with D possibly TRBD2 on 6 matching bases. This CDR3 comprises 15 residues. V lost 0 bases to trimming and J lost 5 bases, with 12 bases between them. Germline V gives CDR1 LNHDA, CDR2 SQIVND (reference sequence). The CDR3 DNA sequence: TGTGCCAGTAGTATAGATGAGCGGGCGGGAGATACGCAGTATTTT. This translates into CASSIDERAGDTQYF.

The count of this clone is one. The genes are TRBV5-1 and TRBJ1-2, with TRBD1 as a possible D gene (5 bases). From germline, CDR1 is SGHRS and CDR2 YFSETQ. The CDR3 extends over 12 amino acids. V lost 5 bases to trimming and J lost 7 bases, with 12 bases between them. The CDR3 sequence: CASRPRGGGYTF. The CDR3 nucleotides read TGCGCCAGCAGACCGAGGGGAGGTGGCTACACCTTC.

The chain couples TRBV7-2 to TRBJ2-1, with TRBD2 matching over 10 bases. CDR1 SGHTA and CDR2 FQGNSA come from the germline V gene. The trim removed 2 bases at V and 8 bases at J, leaving 6 bases unmatched. CDR3 size: 15 residues. CDR3 loop: CASSLISGGPDEQFF. CDR3 DNA sequence: TGTGCCAGCAGCTTAATTAGCGGGGGGCCCGATGAGCAGTTCTTC.

In nucleotides, the CDR3 is TGCGCCAGCAGCCGAGGAGGGATTTACGAGCAGTACTTC. Its translation: CASSRGGIYEQYF. The gene calls are TRBV4-1 and TRBJ2-5; tentative D call: TRBD2 (6 bases). The DNA end is a closer match to TRBJ2-7, so the J assignment may be wrong. The CDR3 loop spans 13 amino acids. The germline V gene has CDR1 MGHRA and CDR2 YSYEKL.

V is TRBV4-1 and J is TRBJ1-2; D possibly corresponds to TRBD1 (5 bases). The CDR3 is 16 amino acids. CDR1 is MGHRA and CDR2 is YSYEKL in the germline V gene. V lost 0 bases to trimming and J lost 4 bases, with 15 bases between them. As DNA, the CDR3 is TGCGCCAGCAGCCAAGAGTACCAGGAGGGGCTCTATGGCTACACCTTC. Translated: CASSQEYQEGLYGYTF.

The V call is TRBV28, the J call TRBJ1-5; TRBD1 matches at 10 bases. V trimming: 2 bases; J trimming: 6 bases; junction bases outside the gene matches: 4. Germline V gene lookup returns CDR1 MDHEN and CDR2 SYDVKM. CDR3 length: 15 amino acids. The CDR3 nucleotides are TGTGCCAGCAGTTTAAGACAGGGGGCGGGTCAGCCCCAGCATTTT. Its translation: CASSLRQGAGQPQHF.